This T cell receptor beta chain was recovered during a study of T-cell reconstitution after alpha-beta-depleted transplantation in children. The CDR3 covers 16 residues. V shed 5 bases and J 3 bases; nucleotides not matched to a gene: 5. Germline-derived CDR1 and CDR2 are SGHTA and FQGNSA. Preparation of the TCRbeta library used unique molecular identifiers. TCRdb re-analysed the PCR reads in MiXCR, keeping a single row per CDR3 protein. The sample holds 440,000 or so distinct CDR3 sequences, 9.5% to 13% seen once. The specimen comprised PBMCs from the stem cell graft donor, sampled from the stem cell graft. This clonotype originated in a human donor who donated a stem cell graft to a child with acute myeloid leukemia. This chain uses TRBV7-2 with TRBJ2-1; 12 bases match TRBD2. CDR3 residues: CASSLELAGGYNEQFF. In DNA form, the CDR3 reads TGTGCCAGCAGCCTCGAACTAGCGGGAGGCTACAATGAGCAGTTCTTC.